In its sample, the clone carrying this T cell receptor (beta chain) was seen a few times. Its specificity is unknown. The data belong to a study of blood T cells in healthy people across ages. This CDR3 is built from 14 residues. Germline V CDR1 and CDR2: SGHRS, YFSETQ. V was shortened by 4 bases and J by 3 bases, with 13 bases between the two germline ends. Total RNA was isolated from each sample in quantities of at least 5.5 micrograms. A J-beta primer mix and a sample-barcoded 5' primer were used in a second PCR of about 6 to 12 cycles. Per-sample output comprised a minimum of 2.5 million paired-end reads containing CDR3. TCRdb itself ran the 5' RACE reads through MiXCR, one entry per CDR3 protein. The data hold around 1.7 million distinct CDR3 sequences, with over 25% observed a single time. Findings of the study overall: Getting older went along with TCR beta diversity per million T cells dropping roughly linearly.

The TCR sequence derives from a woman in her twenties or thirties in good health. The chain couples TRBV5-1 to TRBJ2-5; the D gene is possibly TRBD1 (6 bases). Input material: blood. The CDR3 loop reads CASSPNAGEETQYF. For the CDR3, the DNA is TGCGCCAGCAGCCCGAACGCAGGGGAAGAGACCCAGTACTTC.